Below, one T cell receptor (beta chain) is given with its context. This clonotype was seen a handful of times. This receptor's antigen is unknown. No per-base quality is available; no much larger clone lies one base away. Instead of sorted cells or RNA, genomic DNA extracted from peripheral blood served as the source for amplifying TCR beta rearrangements. This sample stems from a study of T cell repertoires in aging, cancer and after chemotherapy (dated by TCRdb to the late 2010s). The study in broad terms: Six donor age groups were covered, ranging from 30 or younger up to 70 or older, and each group contained at least three individuals. A cohort of roughly 220 cancer patients (around 94 with hematological and 124 with solid cancers) was assembled, and 95 to 100 healthy donors were included as a reference group. To look at immunoaging and at how T cells reconstitute after chemotherapy, the study profiled TCR beta repertoires in peripheral blood from both healthy donors and cancer patients. In total, the full dataset held 8.9 million or so TCR reads. In the solid tumor group, the paired samples taken before and after chemotherapy came from patients with brain tumors (glioblastoma) who were receiving therapy based on temozolomide. General study outcomes and caveats: In healthy donors, the drop in TCR diversity with age came mainly from a loss of richness, whereas in cancer patients a loss of evenness also played a part. Significantly lower blood TCR diversity and higher clonality were observed in untreated patients with hematological or solid cancers than in age-matched healthy donors. It was noted by the authors that conclusions about immunological memory after chemotherapy cannot be drawn from the repertoire data. In both cancer cohorts, the median generation probability rose over the chemotherapy interval, which suggests that the repertoire was reconstituted through rebound thymic output.

Using a mixed TRB-A/B primer pool, multiplex touch-down PCR amplified rearranged TRB sequences covering the V, D and J segments. Two consecutive PCR reactions with Phusion HS II polymerase added Illumina adapters and sample indices to the amplicons. The amplicons were purified from gel with the NucleoSpin Gel and PCR Clean-up kit and then assessed with Qubit and an Agilent 2100 Bioanalyzer. The libraries were sequenced on an Illumina MiSeq with 600-cycle, single-indexed, paired-end runs. In the original analysis: Processing of the TRB sequences was carried out with MiXCR versions 2.12 and 3.0.5. Each unique CDR3 nucleotide sequence counted as one clone, and only productive sequences with at least two reads were retained. Repertoire metrics included Shannon diversity, evenness, clonality (one minus evenness), and alpha-parameterized diversity profiles from alpha 0 to 5. The IGoR algorithm was used to calculate generation probabilities of clones in the paired pre- and post-chemotherapy samples. TCRdb itself trimmed the public reads at Q25 with fastp, ran MiXCR and retained productive beta chains. One record per CDR3 amino acid sequence lists the most common genes and DNA. TCRdb's processing, not the authors', yielded these V and J calls. Across this sample there are approximately 5,000 distinct CDR3 sequences, with less than 75% seen only once. The ten largest clones capture 6.5% to 9% of the sample.

The sequenced material came from blood. The TCR was taken from a human donor with a solid tumor.

The CDR3 here reads CAISEGADTGELFF. The DNA sequence is given as TGTGCCATCAGTGAGGGGGCAGACACCGGGGAGCTGTTTTTT. The chain employs TRBV10-3 and TRBJ2-2; a tentative D match to TRBD1 spans 5 bases. The CDR3 measures 14 amino acids from cysteine to phenylalanine. Only the CDR3 DNA stays, 42 bases, in frame from base 1. V loses 2 bases, J loses 3 bases, and the germline ends lie 7 bases apart. The germline V gene supplies CDR1 ENHRY and CDR2 SYGVKD.